The 12 T cell receptor beta chains below were found in one sample sequenced in a study of Ad26.COV2.S vaccination and SARS-CoV-2 variants. Treatment: some 20 received Ad26.COV2.S at low or high dose, single or two shots; roughly five received placebo; per-sample allocation not given. The investigators took samples on day 63 after the first vaccine or placebo injection. Produced via immunoSEQ multiplex PCR; TCRdb's table is partial and in-frame only. Among roughly 390,000 clones, roughly nine tenths were seen once, and the ten largest hold more than 3%. Sequences were derived from peripheral blood, sampled in a trial of Ad26.COV2.S vaccine versus placebo. The receptors come from a person between 18 and 65 years old who received the Ad26.COV2.S COVID-19 vaccine or a placebo.

The chain combines TRBV24-1 with TRBJ2-1; 11 bases align to TRBD2. With V trimmed by 3 bases and J by 0 bases, 12 bases remained unmatched. The CDR3 runs 20 residues. From germline, CDR1 is KGHDR and CDR2 SFDVKD. The CDR3 bases are TGTGCCACCAGTGATCTTAGCGGGGGGGCAGAGTCGAGCTCCTACAATGAGCAGTTCTTC. Its translation: CATSDLSGGAESSSYNEQFF.

The chain carries TRBV6-5 and TRBJ1-3; D not resolved. V was cut by 4 bases and J by 8 bases, with 15 bases left in between. There are 14 residues in the CDR3. Germline CDR1 reads MNHEY; CDR2 reads SVGAGI. CDR3 loop: CASSSPGTEDTIYF. The CDR3 region has the DNA TGTGCCAGCAGTTCCCCAGGTACTGAAGACACCATATATTTT.

The chain has TRBV7-2 and TRBJ1-2; D call uncertain. The germline gives CDR1 SGHTA, CDR2 FQGNSA. This CDR3 has 13 residues. Trimming took 3 bases from V and 6 from J, leaving 11 bases between them. DNA for the CDR3: TGTGCCAGCAGCTTTTATCCCCAAAATGGCTACACCTTC. This encodes CASSFYPQNGYTF.

This chain connects TRBV14 to TRBJ2-7; 7 bases are a match to TRBD1. V lost 0 bases, J lost 6 bases, and 5 bases stayed unmatched. CDR3 size: 14 residues. CDR1 is SGHDN and CDR2 is FVKESK in the germline V gene. As DNA, the CDR3 is TGTGCCAGCAGCCAAGATTGGCAGGGGGTCGAGCAGTACTTC. This sequence encodes CASSQDWQGVEQYF.

The CDR3 DNA sequence: TGTGCCAGCAGACCTACTAGTACCCATGAGCAGTTCTTC. This encodes CASRPTSTHEQFF. The chain carries TRBV6-2 or TRBV6-3 and TRBJ2-1; a weak D match, TRBD2 (5 bases). V lost 6 bases and J lost 8, with 14 bases in between. The CDR3 runs 13 residues. Looked up from germline, CDR1 is MNHEY and CDR2 is SVGEGT.

CDR3 in amino acids: CASSNYGEQFF. CDR3 in DNA: TGTGCCAGCAGCAACTACGGAGAGCAGTTCTTC. This chain connects TRBV9 to TRBJ2-1, with D uncertain. Germline V lookup: CDR1 SGDLS, CDR2 YYNGEE. This CDR3 contains 11 residues. Trimming pared 4 bases from V and 10 bases from J, leaving 9 bases between.

The V and J genes are TRBV7-6 and TRBJ2-2; D remains unclear. The germline V gene has CDR1 SGHVS and CDR2 FNYEAQ. The CDR3 extends over 12 amino acids. The germline V and J ends were trimmed by 6 bases and 8 bases, with 10 bases remaining between them. The CDR3 is CASRDRAGELFF. The CDR3 DNA reads as TGTGCCAGCAGAGATCGTGCGGGGGAGCTGTTTTTT. The complete variable domain, with remaining parts taken from reference TRBV7-6 and TRBJ2-2, reads GAGVSQSPRYKVTKRGQDVALRCDPISGHVSLYWYRQALGQGPEFLTYFNYEAQQDKSGLPNDRFSAERPEGSISTLTIQRTEQRDSAMYRCASRDRAGELFFGEGSRLTVL.

V usage is TRBV7-9 and J usage is TRBJ1-2; 9 bases agree with TRBD1. Trimming took 5 bases from V and 1 from J; bases not matched to a gene: 5. The CDR3 spans 15 residues. Germline loops: CDR1 SEHNR, CDR2 FQNEAQ (reference sequence). In DNA, the CDR3 is TGTGCCAGCAGCCCAACGACAGGGGGTAACTATGGCTACACCTTC. Translation: CASSPTTGGNYGYTF.

The V gene is TRBV6-5, the J gene TRBJ1-4; D possibly corresponds to TRBD1 (5 bases). The CDR3 has 13 amino acids. The germline V and J ends were trimmed by 1 base and 15 bases, with 15 bases remaining between them. Germline assignment: CDR1 MNHEY and CDR2 SVGAGI. Here the CDR3 DNA reads TGTGCCAGCAGTTACTACGGGGCCAGGGACTTGTTTTTT. Translating gives CASSYYGARDLFF.

The V gene is TRBV30, the J gene TRBJ1-6; D unclear. Trimming pared 6 bases from V and 6 bases from J, leaving 15 bases between. Germline V lookup: CDR1 GTSNPN, CDR2 SVGIG (reference sequence). CDR3 length: 14 residues. CDR3 sequence reads: CACKTPDANSPLHF. CDR3 in DNA: TGTGCCTGTAAGACACCGGATGCTAATTCACCCCTCCACTTT.

This clone was seen a single time. The rearrangement joins TRBV12-3 or TRBV12-4 to TRBJ1-2; D unresolved. This CDR3 is 13 amino acids long. Trimming shortened V by 3 bases and J by 4 bases, and 9 bases separated the two germline ends. The DNA for the CDR3 is TGTGCCAGCAGTTTCAGGTCCCGCTATGGCTACACCTTC. This gives the protein CASSFRSRYGYTF.

This chain connects TRBV4-1 to TRBJ1-2; no firm D call. The V and J ends lost 2 bases and 2 bases respectively, with 3 bases between them. The CDR3 extends over 12 amino acids. Germline V lookup: CDR1 MGHRA, CDR2 YSYEKL. For the CDR3, the DNA is TGCGCCAGCAGCCAAATGAACTATGGCTACACCTTC. Residues: CASSQMNYGYTF.